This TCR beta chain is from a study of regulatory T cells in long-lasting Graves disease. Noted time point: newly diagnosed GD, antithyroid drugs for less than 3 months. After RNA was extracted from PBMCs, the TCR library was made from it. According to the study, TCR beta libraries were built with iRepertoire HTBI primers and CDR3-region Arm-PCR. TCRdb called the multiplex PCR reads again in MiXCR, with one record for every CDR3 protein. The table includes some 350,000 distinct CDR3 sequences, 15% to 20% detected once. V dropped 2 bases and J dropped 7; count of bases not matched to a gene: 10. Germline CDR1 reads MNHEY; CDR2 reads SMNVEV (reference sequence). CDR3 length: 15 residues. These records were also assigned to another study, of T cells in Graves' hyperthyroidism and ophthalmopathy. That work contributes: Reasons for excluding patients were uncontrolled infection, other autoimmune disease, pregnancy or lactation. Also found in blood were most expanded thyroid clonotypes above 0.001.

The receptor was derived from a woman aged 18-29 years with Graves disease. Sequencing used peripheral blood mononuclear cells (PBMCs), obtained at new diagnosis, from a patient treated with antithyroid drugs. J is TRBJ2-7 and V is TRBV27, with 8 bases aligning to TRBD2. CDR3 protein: CASSLRTSRTGEQYF. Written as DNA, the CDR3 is TGTGCCAGCAGTTTAAGGACTAGCAGGACGGGAGAGCAGTACTTC.